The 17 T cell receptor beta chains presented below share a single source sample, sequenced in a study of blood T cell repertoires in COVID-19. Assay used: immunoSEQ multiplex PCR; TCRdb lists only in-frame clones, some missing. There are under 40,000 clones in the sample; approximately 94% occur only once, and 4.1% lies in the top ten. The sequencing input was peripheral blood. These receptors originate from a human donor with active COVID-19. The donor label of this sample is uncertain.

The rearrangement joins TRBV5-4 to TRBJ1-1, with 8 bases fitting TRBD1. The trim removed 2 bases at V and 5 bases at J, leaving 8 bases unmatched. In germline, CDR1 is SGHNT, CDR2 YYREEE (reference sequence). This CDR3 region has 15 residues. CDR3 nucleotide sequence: TGTGCCAGCAGCTTATCCAGGGGGCAGTGGACTGAAGCTTTCTTT. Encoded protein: CASSLSRGQWTEAFF. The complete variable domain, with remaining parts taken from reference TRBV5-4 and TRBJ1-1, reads ETGVTQSPTHLIKTRGQQVTLRCSSQSGHNTVSWYQQALGQGPQFIFQYYREEENGRGNFPPRFSGLQFPNYSSELNVNALELDDSALYLCASSLSRGQWTEAFFGQGTRLTVV.

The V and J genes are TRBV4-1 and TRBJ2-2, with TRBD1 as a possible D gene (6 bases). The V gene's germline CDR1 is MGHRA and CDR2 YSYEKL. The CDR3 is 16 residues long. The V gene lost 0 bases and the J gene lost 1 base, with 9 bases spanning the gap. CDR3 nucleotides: TGCGCCAGCAGCCAAGAGGGGGCACGGAACACCGGGGAGCTGTTTTTT. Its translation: CASSQEGARNTGELFF.

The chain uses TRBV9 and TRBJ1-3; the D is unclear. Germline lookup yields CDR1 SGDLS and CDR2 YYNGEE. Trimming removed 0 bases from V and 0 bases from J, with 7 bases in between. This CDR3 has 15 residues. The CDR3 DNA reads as TGTGCCAGCAGCGTAGACAGACGCTCTGGAAACACCATATATTTT. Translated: CASSVDRRSGNTIYF.

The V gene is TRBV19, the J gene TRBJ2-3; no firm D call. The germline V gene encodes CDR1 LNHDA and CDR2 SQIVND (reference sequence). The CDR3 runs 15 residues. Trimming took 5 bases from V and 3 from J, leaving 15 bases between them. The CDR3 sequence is CASSFRTPGTDTQYF. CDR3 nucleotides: TGTGCCAGTAGTTTTCGCACTCCCGGGACAGATACGCAGTATTTT.

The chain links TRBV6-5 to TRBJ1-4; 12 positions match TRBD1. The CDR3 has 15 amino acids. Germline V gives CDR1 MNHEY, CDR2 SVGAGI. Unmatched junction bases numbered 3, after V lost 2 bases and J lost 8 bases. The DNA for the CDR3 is TGTGCCAGCAGTTACGGGACAGGGGGCTGGGAAAAACTGTTTTTT. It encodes CASSYGTGGWEKLFF.

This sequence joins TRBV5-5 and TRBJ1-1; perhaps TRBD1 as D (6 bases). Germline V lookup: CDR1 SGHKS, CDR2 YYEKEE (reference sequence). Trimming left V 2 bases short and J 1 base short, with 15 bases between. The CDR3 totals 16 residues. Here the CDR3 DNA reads TGTGCCAGCAGCTTTGGAAGGGGGGGATGGAACACTGAAGCTTTCTTT. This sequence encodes CASSFGRGGWNTEAFF.

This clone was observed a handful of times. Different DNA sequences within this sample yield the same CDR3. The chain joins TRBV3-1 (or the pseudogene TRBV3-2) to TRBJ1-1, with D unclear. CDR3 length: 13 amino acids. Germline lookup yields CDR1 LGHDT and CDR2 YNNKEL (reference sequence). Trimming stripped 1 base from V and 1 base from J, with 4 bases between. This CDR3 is CASSQGGNTEAFF. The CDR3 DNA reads TGTGCCAGCAGCCAAGGAGGGAACACTGAAGCTTTCTTT.

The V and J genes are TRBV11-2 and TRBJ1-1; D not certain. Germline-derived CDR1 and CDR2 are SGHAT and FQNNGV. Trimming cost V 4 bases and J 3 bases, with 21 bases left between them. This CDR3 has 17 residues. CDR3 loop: CASSSAGFTVMYTEAFF. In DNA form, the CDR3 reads TGTGCCAGCAGCTCCGCCGGGTTTACGGTAATGTACACTGAAGCTTTCTTT.

In nucleotides, the CDR3 is TGTGCCAGCAGTAAAATAAAGCTTGAGACCCAGTACTTC. Its translation: CASSKIKLETQYF. This chain links TRBV6-6 with TRBJ2-5; D gene uncertain. The CDR3 is made up of 13 amino acids. The V end was cut by 5 bases, the J end by 5 bases, with 12 bases between. The germline V gene encodes CDR1 MNHNY and CDR2 SVGAGI (reference sequence).

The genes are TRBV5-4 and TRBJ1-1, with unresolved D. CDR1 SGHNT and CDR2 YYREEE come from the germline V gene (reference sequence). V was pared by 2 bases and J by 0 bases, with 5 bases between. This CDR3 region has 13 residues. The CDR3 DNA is TGTGCCAGCAGCTTTTCAGTGAACACTGAAGCTTTCTTT. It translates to CASSFSVNTEAFF.

CDR3 DNA sequence: TGCGCCAGCACCAGGGGGCCCAGCACAGATACGCAGTATTTT. It translates to CASTRGPSTDTQYF. The V gene is TRBV5-1, the J gene TRBJ2-3; TRBD1 matches 8 bases. Germline trimming cut 6 bases from V and 0 bases from J; bases unmatched to any gene: 3. The germline gives CDR1 SGHRS, CDR2 YFSETQ. The CDR3 spans 14 residues. The full variable domain, with the rest looked up from reference TRBV5-1 and TRBJ2-3, is KAGVTQTPRYLIKTRGQQVTLSCSPISGHRSVSWYQQTPGQGLQFLFEYFSETQRNKGNFPGRFSGRQFSNSRSEMNVSTLELGDSALYLCASTRGPSTDTQYFGPGTRLTVL.

The DNA of the CDR3 is TGTGCCAGCAGCTCGATTACAGGTGGGGTCAGGGCCGCCTACGAGCAGTACTTC. This gives the protein CASSSITGGVRAAYEQYF. The chain combines TRBV7-9 with TRBJ2-7; D is possibly TRBD1 (5 bases). The germline gives CDR1 SEHNR, CDR2 FQNEAQ (reference sequence). The CDR3 is made up of 18 amino acids. V lost 4 bases and J 2 bases, leaving 24 bases between the germline ends.

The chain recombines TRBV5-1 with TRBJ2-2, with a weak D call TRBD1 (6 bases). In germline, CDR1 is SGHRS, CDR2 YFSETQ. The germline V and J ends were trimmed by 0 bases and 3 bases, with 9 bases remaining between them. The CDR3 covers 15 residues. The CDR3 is CASSLVPGDTGELFF. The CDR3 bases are TGCGCCAGCAGCTTGGTTCCAGGGGACACCGGGGAGCTGTTTTTT.

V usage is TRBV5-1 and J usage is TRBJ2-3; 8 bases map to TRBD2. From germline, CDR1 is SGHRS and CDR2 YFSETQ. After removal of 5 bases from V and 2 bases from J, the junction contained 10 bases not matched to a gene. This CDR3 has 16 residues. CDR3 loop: CASRSTGGPYTDTQYF. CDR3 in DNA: TGCGCCAGCAGGTCGACGGGAGGGCCTTACACAGATACGCAGTATTTT. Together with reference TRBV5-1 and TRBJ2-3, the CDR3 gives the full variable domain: KAGVTQTPRYLIKTRGQQVTLSCSPISGHRSVSWYQQTPGQGLQFLFEYFSETQRNKGNFPGRFSGRQFSNSRSEMNVSTLELGDSALYLCASRSTGGPYTDTQYFGPGTRLTVL.

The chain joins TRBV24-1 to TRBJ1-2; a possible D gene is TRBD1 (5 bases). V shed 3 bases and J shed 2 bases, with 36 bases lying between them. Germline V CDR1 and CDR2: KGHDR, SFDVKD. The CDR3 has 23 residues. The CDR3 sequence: CATSDPRGRQHLLFLGVNYGYTF. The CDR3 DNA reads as TGTGCCACCAGTGATCCCCGAGGTCGACAGCACCTACTGTTTCTTGGCGTGAACTATGGCTACACCTTC.

Written as DNA, the CDR3 is TGTGCCAGTAGTACCGGACTAGCGGGGGTGGAGACCCAGTACTTC. This gives the protein CASSTGLAGVETQYF. V is TRBV19 and J is TRBJ2-5; 13 bases are shared with TRBD2. The germline V gene encodes CDR1 LNHDA and CDR2 SQIVND (reference sequence). The ends lost 4 bases at V and 5 bases at J; junction bases unmatched: 4. The CDR3 covers 15 residues.

The CDR3 sequence is CAITPGQTYEQYF. The CDR3 DNA follows: TGTGCCATCACTCCGGGACAGACCTACGAGCAGTACTTC. The chain recombines TRBV10-3 with TRBJ2-7, with 7 bases identical to TRBD1. This CDR3 has 13 amino acids. Germline CDR1 is ENHRY and CDR2 is SYGVKD. V shed 7 bases, J shed 2 bases, and the junction held 5 bases outside the gene matches.